This entry lists 15 T cell receptor beta chains sequenced from one sample in a study of molecular identifiers for immune sequencing clone quantification. TCRdb re-analysed the PCR reads in MiXCR, keeping a single row per CDR3 protein. Of roughly 300,000 distinct CDR3 sequences in the sample, roughly 24% were seen once. The sample taken for sequencing was naive CD8+ T cells from blood, with Jurkat cell RNA spiked in. Noted subset: FACS-sorted CD8+CD4-CCR7+CD45RA+ naive T cells. Receptors originate from a human donor in good health. Some libraries in this study had Jurkat cell RNA spiked in.

Regarding this clonotype: Since a much larger clone is just one base distant, this may be a read error. V and J are TRBV9 and TRBJ2-3; 8 bases are shared with TRBD2. The CDR3 has 14 amino acids. The germline gives CDR1 SGDLS, CDR2 YYNGEE. The CDR3 spells CAGSVGGATDTQYF. DNA of the CDR3: TGTGCCGGCAGCGTCGGGGGGGCCACAGATACGCAGTATTTT.

Here the CDR3 DNA reads TGTGCCAGCAGTTTATCGATTACTAGGGCCCCGAGCTCCTACAATGAGCAGTTCTTC. This translates into CASSLSITRAPSSYNEQFF. This chain joins TRBV27 and TRBJ2-1; D is possibly TRBD2 (5 bases). Per germline, CDR1 MNHEY and CDR2 SMNVEV (reference sequence). V was trimmed by 0 bases and J by 0 bases, leaving 18 bases between them. The CDR3 extends over 19 amino acids.

This chain connects TRBV7-9 to TRBJ2-1; the D call may be TRBD1 or TRBD2 (5 bases each). The V and J ends lost 3 bases and 5 bases respectively, with 17 bases between them. This CDR3 has 16 residues. Per germline, CDR1 SEHNR and CDR2 FQNEAQ (reference sequence). CDR3 sequence reads: CASSLSSGASHNEQFF. Here the CDR3 DNA reads TGTGCCAGCAGCTTGTCGTCCGGGGCCAGTCACAATGAGCAGTTCTTC.

This rearrangement joins TRBV9 to TRBJ2-7, with 7 nucleotides matching TRBD1. Germline V gene lookup returns CDR1 SGDLS and CDR2 YYNGEE. The J segment lost 7 bases and the V segment lost 3 bases, leaving 10 bases of the junction unmatched. There are 14 residues in the CDR3. The CDR3 reads CASSAWDSGVEQYF. The CDR3 nucleotides are TGTGCCAGCAGCGCGTGGGACAGTGGAGTGGAGCAGTACTTC.

In regard to this clonotype: Possible read error: a much larger clone is one base away. This sequence joins TRBV5-4 and TRBJ2-7; no definite D call. In germline, CDR1 is SGHNT, CDR2 YYREEE (reference sequence). This CDR3 has 16 residues. V shed 0 bases and J shed 0 bases, with 13 bases lying between them. The CDR3 region is CASSLAVKDPSYEQYF. The CDR3 region has the DNA TGTGCCAGCAGCTTGGCGGTCAAGGATCCCTCCTACGAGCAGTACTTC.

J is TRBJ2-5 and V is TRBV2, with 8 bases matching TRBD2. Germline CDR1 reads SNHLY; CDR2 reads FYNNEI. V lost 8 bases, J lost 2 bases, and 4 bases stayed unmatched. The CDR3 length is 13 residues. For the CDR3, the DNA is TGTGCCAGCCCTGGACTAGCTCAAGAGACCCAGTACTTC. It specifies CASPGLAQETQYF.

This chain uses TRBV12-3 or TRBV12-4 with TRBJ2-5; TRBD2 is a possible D gene (6 bases). V lost 8 bases and J 0 bases, leaving 19 bases between the germline ends. CDR3 length: 16 amino acids. The CDR3 is CASCWAGLGYQETQYF. CDR3 nucleotides: TGTGCCAGCTGTTGGGCGGGATTGGGGTACCAAGAGACCCAGTACTTC.

Comment on this clonotype: Because it lacks the conserved phenylalanine or tryptophan at the end, this CDR3 is likely a read error. The V and J genes are TRBV19 and TRBJ1-2; no firm D call. This CDR3 is built from 12 residues. Germline V gene lookup returns CDR1 LNHDA and CDR2 SQIVND (reference sequence). Trimming took off 7 bases at V and 5 bases at J, with 11 bases between the two ends. CDR3 amino acids: CASTAGPYGYTL. CDR3 bases: TGTGCCAGTACGGCAGGTCCTTATGGCTACACCCTC.

The table lists this clonotype with a few counts. This rearrangement joins TRBV29-1 to TRBJ2-1; TRBD2 matches at 11 bases. The junction had 3 bases not matched to a gene; V was cut back by 0 bases and J by 5 bases. The CDR3 spans 15 residues. CDR1 SQVTM and CDR2 ANQGSEA come from the germline V gene. Written as DNA, the CDR3 is TGCAGCGTTGAAGAGACTAGCGGGGCAGACAATGAGCAGTTCTTC. Protein product: CSVEETSGADNEQFF.

This clonotype was observed at least ten times. The chain carries TRBV28 and TRBJ2-5; 8 bases line up with TRBD1. Germline V gene lookup returns CDR1 MDHEN and CDR2 SYDVKM. The trim removed 4 bases at V and 2 bases at J, leaving 3 bases unmatched. This CDR3 has 14 residues. CDR3: CASSWTGTQETQYF. The CDR3 nucleotides are TGTGCCAGCAGTTGGACAGGGACTCAAGAGACCCAGTACTTC.

This clonotype was seen more than once but under ten times. V and J are TRBV30 and TRBJ2-2; TRBD1 aligns across 10 bases. The CDR3 extends over 14 amino acids. Trimming removed 0 bases from V and 7 bases from J; junction bases left unmatched: 2. CDR1 is GTSNPN and CDR2 is SVGIG in the germline V gene (reference sequence). CDR3 region: CAWSVGQGVGELFF. CDR3 sequence (DNA): TGTGCCTGGAGTGTAGGACAGGGGGTCGGGGAGCTGTTTTTT. Combining the CDR3 with reference TRBV30 and TRBJ2-2 gives the whole variable domain SQTIHQWPATLVQPVGSPLSLECTVEGTSNPNLYWYRQAAGRGLQLLFYSVGIGQISSEVPQNLSASRPQDRQFILSSKKLLLSDSGFYLCAWSVGQGVGELFFGEGSRLTVL.

Note on this clonotype: A much larger clone is a single base away; this may be a read error. The chain is built from TRBV4-1 and TRBJ2-7, with D uncertain. The length of the CDR3 is 14 residues. Germline V gene sequence: CDR1 MGHRA, CDR2 YSYEKL. The CDR3 DNA reads TGCGCCAGCAGCCAAGAGATCGGCGAGACAAGGGAAGACTTC. Translating gives CASSQEIGETREDF.

This clonotype was found a few times. The chain couples TRBV10-3 to TRBJ1-1; the D gene is possibly TRBD1 (6 bases). Trimming left V 2 bases short and J 0 bases short, with 13 bases between. CDR1 is ENHRY and CDR2 is SYGVKD in the germline V gene. CDR3 length equals 16 residues. The CDR3 loop reads CAISEPGQQVNTEAFF. The CDR3 bases are TGTGCCATCAGTGAGCCTGGACAGCAAGTGAACACTGAAGCTTTCTTT.

The chain employs TRBV14 and TRBJ2-7, with TRBD1 matching 9 bases. CDR1 is SGHDN and CDR2 is FVKESK in the germline V gene. This CDR3 has 15 residues. V lost 2 bases, J lost 0 bases, and 2 bases stayed unmatched. CDR3 residues: CASSQTQGASYEQYF. CDR3 DNA sequence: TGTGCCAGCAGCCAAACACAGGGGGCCTCCTACGAGCAGTACTTC.

This clonotype was seen more than once but under ten times. The V gene is TRBV7-9, the J gene TRBJ1-2; D is unresolved. The CDR3 runs 14 residues. Germline assignment: CDR1 SEHNR and CDR2 FQNEAQ (reference sequence). Trimming took off 6 bases at V and 2 bases at J, with 13 bases between the two ends. The CDR3 region is CASSPTAGNYGYTF. CDR3 coding DNA: TGTGCCAGCAGTCCAACGGCAGGAAACTATGGCTACACCTTC. The full variable domain, its missing parts supplied by reference TRBV7-9 and TRBJ1-2, is DTGVSQNPRHKITKRGQNVTFRCDPISEHNRLYWYRQTLGQGPEFLTYFQNEAQLEKSRLLSDRFSAERPKGSFSTLEIQRTEQGDSAMYLCASSPTAGNYGYTFGSGTRLTVV.